The TCR beta chain described here comes from a study of CD8 T cells in Susac syndrome. After extraction with the RNeasy kit, roughly 0.5 to 1 ug of the RNA was reverse transcribed using random hexamers. The authors amplified TCR beta CDR3 across 54 Vbeta and 13 Jbeta using immunoSEQ multiplex PCR. One entry per CDR3 protein, called by TCRdb with MiXCR from the immunoSEQ multiplex PCR reads. The repertoire has 330,000 or so distinct CDR3 sequences, about 91% of them found once; the top ten carry around 0.18%. CD8+ and CD4+ T cells from blood underwent TCR beta sequencing. FACS enriched CD8+ TEMRA cells, while bulk CD8+ and CD4+ were negatively isolated. CDR3 length: 13 residues. V gave up 5 bases and J gave up 5 bases, with 11 bases separating them. Germline V gene sequence: CDR1 MNHEY, CDR2 SVGEGT.

The sample consisted of CD8+ T cells from PBMCs. The chain is built from TRBV6-2 or TRBV6-3 and TRBJ2-3, with D possibly being TRBD2 (5 bases). The receptor comes from a human donor with multiple sclerosis. The DNA for the CDR3 is TGTGCCAGCAGTGACTATCGCCGAGATACGCAGTATTTT. Translation gives CASSDYRRDTQYF.